This TCR beta chain was retrieved from a study of cytomegalovirus exposure and HLA in healthy donors. The CDR3 consists of 18 residues. Germline assignment: CDR1 SGDLS and CDR2 YYNGEE. Germline trimming cut 6 bases from V and 0 bases from J; bases unmatched to any gene: 12. Vbeta (60) and Jbeta (13) primers were used in the PCR. Only in-frame clones appear in the TCRdb table, and some are missing; sequencing was by immunoSEQ multiplex PCR. Here the sample spans more than 110,000 clones, roughly 76% being singletons. Nominally healthy donors provided the samples, though records likely missed some immune exposures. As to this clone: Its antigen is unidentified.

General study results and limits: A missense DCLRE1C variant was associated with V- and J-gene trimming of TCR beta chains in a later analysis, and an independent cohort replicated the association.

This sequence joins TRBV9 and TRBJ2-6; TRBD1 matches at 7 bases. The sample consisted of PBMCs. The TCR comes from a female donor in good health and CMV-seronegative. The CDR3 spells CASTESDRKYSGANVLTF. CDR3 nucleotides: TGTGCCAGCACCGAATCGGACAGGAAGTACTCTGGGGCCAACGTCCTGACTTTC.